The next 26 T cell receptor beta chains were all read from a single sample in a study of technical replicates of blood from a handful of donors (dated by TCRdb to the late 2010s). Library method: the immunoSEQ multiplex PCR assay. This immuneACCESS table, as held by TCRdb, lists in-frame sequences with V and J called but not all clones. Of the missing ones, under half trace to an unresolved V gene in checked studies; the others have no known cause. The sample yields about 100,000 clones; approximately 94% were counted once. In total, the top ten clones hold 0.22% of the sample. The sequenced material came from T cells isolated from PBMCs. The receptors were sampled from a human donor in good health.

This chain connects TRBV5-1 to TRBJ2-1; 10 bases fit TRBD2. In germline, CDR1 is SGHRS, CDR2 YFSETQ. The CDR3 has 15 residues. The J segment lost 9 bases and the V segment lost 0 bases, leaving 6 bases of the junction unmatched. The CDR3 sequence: CASSLEAGGLIEQFF. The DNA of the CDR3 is TGCGCCAGCAGCTTGGAAGCGGGGGGGCTTATTGAGCAGTTCTTC.

CDR3: CASSPGQKETQYF. CDR3 DNA sequence: TGTGCCAGCTCACCTGGACAGAAGGAGACCCAGTACTTC. The chain is built from TRBV18 and TRBJ2-5; D possibly corresponds to TRBD1 (6 bases). Between the trimmed V and J ends, which lost 3 bases and 5 bases, there was a span of 10 bases. Per the germline V gene, CDR1 is KGHSH and CDR2 is LQKENI. The CDR3 totals 13 residues. The variable domain in full, completed from reference TRBV18 and TRBJ2-5, reads NAGVMQNPRHLVRRRGQEARLRCSPMKGHSHVYWYRQLPEEGLKFMVYLQKENIIDESGMPKERFSAEFPKEGPSILRIQQVVRGDSAAYFCASSPGQKETQYFGPGTRLLVL.

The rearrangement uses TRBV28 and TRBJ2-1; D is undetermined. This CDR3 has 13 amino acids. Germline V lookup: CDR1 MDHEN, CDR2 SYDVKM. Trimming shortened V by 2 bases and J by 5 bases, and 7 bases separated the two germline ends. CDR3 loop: CASSLPRNNEQFF. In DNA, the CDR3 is TGTGCCAGCAGTTTACCGCGGAACAATGAGCAGTTCTTC.

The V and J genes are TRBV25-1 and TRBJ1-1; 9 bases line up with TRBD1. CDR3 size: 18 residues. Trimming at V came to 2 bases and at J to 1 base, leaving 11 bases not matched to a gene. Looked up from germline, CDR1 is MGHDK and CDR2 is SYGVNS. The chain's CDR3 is CASSEEGQGERANTEAFF. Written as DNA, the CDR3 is TGTGCCAGCAGTGAAGAGGGACAGGGAGAGCGGGCGAACACTGAAGCTTTCTTT.

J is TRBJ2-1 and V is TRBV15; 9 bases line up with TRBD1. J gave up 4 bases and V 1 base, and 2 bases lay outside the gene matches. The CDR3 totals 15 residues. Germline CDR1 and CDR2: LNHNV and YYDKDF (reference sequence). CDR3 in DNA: TGTGCCACCAGCAGAGTGGGACAGGGTTACAATGAGCAGTTCTTC. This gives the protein CATSRVGQGYNEQFF. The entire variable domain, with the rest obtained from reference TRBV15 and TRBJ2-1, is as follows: DAMVIQNPRYQVTQFGKPVTLSCSQTLNHNVMYWYQQKSSQAPKLLFHYYDKDFNNEADTPDNFQSRRPNTSFCFLDIRSPGLGDTAMYLCATSRVGQGYNEQFFGPGTRLTVL.

DNA for the CDR3: TGTGCCAGCAGTGACCAACTTATTTCAGGGCTGGATGGCTACACCTTC. Translation gives CASSDQLISGLDGYTF. This rearrangement joins TRBV6-4 to TRBJ1-2, with D possibly matching TRBD1 (5 bases). This CDR3 has 16 residues. In germline, CDR1 is MRHNA, CDR2 SNTAGT. The V end lost 2 bases, the J end lost 6 bases, and 19 bases lay between the germline ends.

CDR3 bases: TGTGCCAGCAGCAGAGCGGCTGAGCAGTTCTTC. It encodes CASSRAAEQFF. V and J are TRBV27 and TRBJ2-1; D perhaps matches TRBD2 (5 bases). The V end lost 6 bases, the J end lost 9 bases, and 9 bases lay between the germline ends. Germline CDR1 reads MNHEY; CDR2 reads SMNVEV (reference sequence). The CDR3 sequence is 11 residues long.

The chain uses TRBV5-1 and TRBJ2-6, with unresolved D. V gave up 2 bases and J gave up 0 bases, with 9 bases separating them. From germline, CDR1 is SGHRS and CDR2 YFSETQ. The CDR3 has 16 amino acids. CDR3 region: CASSFSIASGANVLTF. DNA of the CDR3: TGCGCCAGCAGCTTCTCCATAGCCTCTGGGGCCAACGTCCTGACTTTC.

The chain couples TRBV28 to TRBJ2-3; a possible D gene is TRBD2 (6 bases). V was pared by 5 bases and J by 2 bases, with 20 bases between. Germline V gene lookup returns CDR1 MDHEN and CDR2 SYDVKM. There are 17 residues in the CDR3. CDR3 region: CASSLTRGLLNTDTQYF. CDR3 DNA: TGTGCCAGCAGTCTTACTCGGGGACTCCTCAACACAGATACGCAGTATTTT.

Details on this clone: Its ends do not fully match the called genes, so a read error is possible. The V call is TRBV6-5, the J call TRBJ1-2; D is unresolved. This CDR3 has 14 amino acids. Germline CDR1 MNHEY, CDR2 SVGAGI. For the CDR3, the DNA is TGTGCCGGCAGTTACTTGACTAGGGAGGATGGCTACACCTTC. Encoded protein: CAGSYLTREDGYTF.

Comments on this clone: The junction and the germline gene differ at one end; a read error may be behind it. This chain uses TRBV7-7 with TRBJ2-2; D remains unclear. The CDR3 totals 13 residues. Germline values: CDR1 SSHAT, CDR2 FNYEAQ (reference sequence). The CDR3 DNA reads TGTGCTAGCAGCTTAACTGGTACCGGGGAGCTGTTTTTT. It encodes CASSLTGTGELFF.

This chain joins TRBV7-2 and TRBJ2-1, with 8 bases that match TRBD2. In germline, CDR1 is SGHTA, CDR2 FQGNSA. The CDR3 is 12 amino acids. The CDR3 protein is CASSGSINEQFF. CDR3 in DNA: TGTGCATCCAGCGGGAGCATTAATGAGCAGTTCTTC.

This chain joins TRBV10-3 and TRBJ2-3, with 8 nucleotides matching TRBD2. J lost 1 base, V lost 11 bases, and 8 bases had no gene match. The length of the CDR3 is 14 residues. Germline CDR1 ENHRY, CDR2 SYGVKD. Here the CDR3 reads CAGSAREGTDTQYF. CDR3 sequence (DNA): TGTGCCGGTTCGGCGCGGGAGGGCACAGATACGCAGTATTTT.

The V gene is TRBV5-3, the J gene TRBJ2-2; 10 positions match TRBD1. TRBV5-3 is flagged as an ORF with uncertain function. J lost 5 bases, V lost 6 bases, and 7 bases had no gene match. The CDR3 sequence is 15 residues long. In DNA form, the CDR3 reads TGTGCCAGAAACCCCGACAGGGGGCAGACCGGGGAGCTGTTTTTT. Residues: CARNPDRGQTGELFF.

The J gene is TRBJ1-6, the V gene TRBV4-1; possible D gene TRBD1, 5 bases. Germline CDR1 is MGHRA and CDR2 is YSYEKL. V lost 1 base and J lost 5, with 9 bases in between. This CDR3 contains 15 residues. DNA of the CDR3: TGCGCCAGCAGCCAAGCCCCGGGGGATAATTCACCCCTCCACTTT. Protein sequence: CASSQAPGDNSPLHF.

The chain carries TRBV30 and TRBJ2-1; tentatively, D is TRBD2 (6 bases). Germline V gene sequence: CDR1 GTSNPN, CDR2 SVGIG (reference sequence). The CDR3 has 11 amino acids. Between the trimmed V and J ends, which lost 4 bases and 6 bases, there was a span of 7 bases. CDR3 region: CAWMGGNEQFF. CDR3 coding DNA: TGTGCCTGGATGGGGGGCAATGAGCAGTTCTTC. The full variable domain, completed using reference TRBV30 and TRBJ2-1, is SQTIHQWPATLVQPVGSPLSLECTVEGTSNPNLYWYRQAAGRGLQLLFYSVGIGQISSEVPQNLSASRPQDRQFILSSKKLLLSDSGFYLCAWMGGNEQFFGPGTRLTVL.

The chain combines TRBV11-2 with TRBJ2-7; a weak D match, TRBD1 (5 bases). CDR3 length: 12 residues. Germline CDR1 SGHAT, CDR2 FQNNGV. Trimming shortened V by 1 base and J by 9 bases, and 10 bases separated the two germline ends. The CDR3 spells CASSLVGARQYF. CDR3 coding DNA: TGTGCCAGCAGCTTAGTAGGGGCCAGGCAGTACTTC.

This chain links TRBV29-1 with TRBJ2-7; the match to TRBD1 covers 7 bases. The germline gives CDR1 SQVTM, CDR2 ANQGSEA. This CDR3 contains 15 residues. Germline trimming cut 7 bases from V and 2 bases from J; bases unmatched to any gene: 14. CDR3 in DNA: TGCAGCGCCGTACCGTCTGACAGGGCGACCTACGAGCAGTACTTC. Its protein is CSAVPSDRATYEQYF.

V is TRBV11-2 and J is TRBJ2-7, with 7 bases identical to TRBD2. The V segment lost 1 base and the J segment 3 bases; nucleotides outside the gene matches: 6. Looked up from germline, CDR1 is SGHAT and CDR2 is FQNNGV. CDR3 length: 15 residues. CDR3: CASSLGGGPDYEQYF. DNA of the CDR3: TGTGCCAGCAGCTTAGGGGGAGGGCCGGACTACGAGCAGTACTTC.

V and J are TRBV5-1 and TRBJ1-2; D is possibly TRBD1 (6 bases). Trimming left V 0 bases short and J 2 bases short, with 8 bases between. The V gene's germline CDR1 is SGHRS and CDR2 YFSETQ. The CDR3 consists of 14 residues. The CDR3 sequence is CASSLATGNYGYTF. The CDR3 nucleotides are TGCGCCAGCAGCTTGGCCACAGGGAACTATGGCTACACCTTC.

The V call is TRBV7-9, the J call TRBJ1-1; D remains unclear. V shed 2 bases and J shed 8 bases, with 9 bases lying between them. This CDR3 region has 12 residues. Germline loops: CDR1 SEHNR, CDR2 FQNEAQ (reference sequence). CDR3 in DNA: TGTGCCAGCAGCTTAAGCGGGTTGGAAGCTTTCTTT. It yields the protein CASSLSGLEAFF.

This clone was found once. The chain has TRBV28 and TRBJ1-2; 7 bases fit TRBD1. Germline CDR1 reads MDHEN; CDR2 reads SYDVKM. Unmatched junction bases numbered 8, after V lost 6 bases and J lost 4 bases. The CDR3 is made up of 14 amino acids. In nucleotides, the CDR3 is TGTGCCAGCAGGCCCGGGACAGAGAGCTATGGCTACACCTTC. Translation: CASRPGTESYGYTF.

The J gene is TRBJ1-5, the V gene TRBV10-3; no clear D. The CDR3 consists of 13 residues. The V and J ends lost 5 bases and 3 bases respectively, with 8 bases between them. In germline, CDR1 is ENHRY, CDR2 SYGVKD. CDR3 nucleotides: TGTGCCATCAGTATACAGATCAATCAGCCCCAGCATTTT. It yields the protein CAISIQINQPQHF.

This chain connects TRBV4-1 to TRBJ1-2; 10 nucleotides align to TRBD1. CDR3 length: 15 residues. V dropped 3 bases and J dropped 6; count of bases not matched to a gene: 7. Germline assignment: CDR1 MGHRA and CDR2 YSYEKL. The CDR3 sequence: CASSHTSGTGDGYTF. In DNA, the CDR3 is TGCGCCAGCAGCCATACCTCCGGGACAGGGGATGGCTACACCTTC.

The CDR3 loop is CASSFGGAGAGDTQYF. As DNA, the CDR3 is TGTGCCAGCAGCTTCGGTGGAGCGGGAGCGGGAGATACGCAGTATTTT. V usage is TRBV7-9 and J usage is TRBJ2-3; 8 bases align to TRBD2. Germline CDR1 and CDR2: SEHNR and FQNEAQ (reference sequence). The junction had 10 bases not matched to a gene; V was cut back by 3 bases and J by 5 bases. The CDR3 sequence is 16 residues long. The whole variable domain, filled in from reference TRBV7-9 and TRBJ2-3, reads DTGVSQNPRHKITKRGQNVTFRCDPISEHNRLYWYRQTLGQGPEFLTYFQNEAQLEKSRLLSDRFSAERPKGSFSTLEIQRTEQGDSAMYLCASSFGGAGAGDTQYFGPGTRLTVL.

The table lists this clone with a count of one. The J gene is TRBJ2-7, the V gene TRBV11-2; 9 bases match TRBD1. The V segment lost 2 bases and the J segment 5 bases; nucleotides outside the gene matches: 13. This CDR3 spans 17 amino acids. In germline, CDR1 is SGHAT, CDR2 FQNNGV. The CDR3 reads CASSLYGAWTGVNEQYF. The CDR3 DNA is TGTGCCAGCAGCTTATACGGGGCGTGGACAGGGGTTAACGAGCAGTACTTC.